These T cell receptor beta chains were read from a single sample in a study of cytomegalovirus exposure and HLA in healthy donors. Clones were read by immunoSEQ multiplex PCR, and TCRdb kept only the in-frame ones, dropping some. The profile shows some 130,000 clones, roughly three quarters of them singletons. The sequencing input was PBMCs. The receptors were sampled from a man aged 30 to 45 in good health and CMV-seronegative. CDR3s include the opening cysteine and the closing phenylalanine or tryptophan. The order of the fields is V gene, D gene, clone size, J gene, CDR3 protein, CDR3 DNA. The D gene is left open where the match is weak. Where a row states a size, it is once, few, many or the class of an expanded clone; other rows omit it.

>TRBV19|TRBD1|.|TRBJ2-1
CASRKLQGNPYNEQFF
TGTGCCAGTAGAAAATTACAGGGGAATCCCTACAATGAGCAGTTCTTC
>TRBV19|.|.|TRBJ1-5
CASSPRERNQPQHF
TGTGCCAGTAGCCCAAGGGAGCGCAATCAGCCCCAGCATTTT
>TRBV5-1|.|.|TRBJ2-3
CASSLVGSEYTDTQYF
TGCGCCAGCAGCTTGGTTGGTAGCGAGTACACAGATACGCAGTATTTT
>TRBV5-1|.|.|TRBJ1-2
CASSPVPPNSYGYTF
TGCGCCAGCAGCCCGGTCCCTCCTAACTCTTATGGCTACACCTTC
>TRBV4-1|TRBD1|once|TRBJ2-1
CASSQAGTDYNEQFF
TGCGCCAGCAGCCAGGCCGGGACAGATTACAATGAGCAGTTCTTC
>TRBV7-9|.|.|TRBJ1-2
CSSSDFEGVPTRGYTF
TGTTCCAGCAGCGACTTTGAGGGTGTACCGACTAGGGGCTACACCTTC
>TRBV27|.|.|TRBJ1-1
CASRRRVNTEAFF
TGTGCCAGCAGGAGGAGGGTGAACACTGAAGCTTTCTTT
>TRBV6-1|TRBD2|.|TRBJ2-2
CASSVWLLASNTFRLFF
TGTGCCAGCAGTGTGTGGTTACTAGCGAGTAACACCTTTAGGCTGTTTTTT
>TRBV6-1|TRBD2|.|TRBJ2-2
CASSALAGGRTGELFF
TGTGCCAGCAGTGCACTAGCGGGAGGTAGGACCGGGGAGCTGTTTTTT
>TRBV2|.|.|TRBJ2-2
CASKRGLNTGELFF
TGTGCCAGCAAAAGGGGTCTGAACACCGGGGAGCTGTTTTTT
>TRBV5-4|TRBD1|once|TRBJ2-7
CASSLGGGTGVYEQYF
TGTGCCAGCAGCTTGGGGGGTGGGACAGGGGTATACGAGCAGTACTTC
>TRBV5-1|TRBD2|few|TRBJ2-2
CASSRTSGVTGELFF
TGCGCCAGCAGCCGGACTAGCGGGGTCACCGGGGAGCTGTTTTTT
>TRBV21-1|.|.|TRBJ2-7
CASSKGRARAYEQYF
TGTGCCAGCAGCAAAGGGAGGGCCAGGGCCTACGAGCAGTACTTC
>TRBV7-9|TRBD1|.|TRBJ2-2
CASSPSTGVGGELFF
TGTGCCAGCAGCCCTTCGACAGGGGTCGGCGGGGAGCTGTTTTTT
>TRBV7-9|.|.|TRBJ2-5
CASSPWGAGRGRETQYF
TGTGCCAGCAGCCCCTGGGGAGCGGGCCGGGGAAGAGAGACCCAGTACTTC
>TRBV5-1|.|.|TRBJ2-1
CASSRRRGSGGNEQFF
TGCGCCAGCAGCCGCCGGCGGGGCAGTGGCGGGAATGAGCAGTTCTTC
>TRBV6-5|.|.|TRBJ2-5
CASSYSSGTQETQYF
TGTGCCAGCAGTTACTCGAGCGGCACTCAAGAGACCCAGTACTTC
>TRBV5-5|TRBD2|.|TRBJ2-1
CASSTSGRDNEQFF
TGTGCCAGCAGCACTAGCGGGAGGGACAATGAGCAGTTCTTC
>TRBV29-1|TRBD1|once|TRBJ2-3
CSAPGGADTQYF
TGCAGCGCCCCAGGGGGCGCAGATACGCAGTATTTT
>TRBV10-2|TRBD2|.|TRBJ2-2
CASSESAGGVGELFF
TGCGCCAGCAGTGAGTCCGCGGGAGGGGTCGGGGAGCTGTTTTTT
>TRBV9|TRBD2|.|TRBJ2-5
CASTPRGGSAQETQYF
TGTGCCAGCACCCCGCGGGGGGGTTCGGCCCAAGAGACCCAGTACTTC
>TRBV6-6|.|.|TRBJ1-1
CASSFSTANTEAFF
TGTGCCAGCAGTTTCTCGACAGCGAACACTGAAGCTTTCTTT
>TRBV15|TRBD1|.|TRBJ2-7
CATSRGTGLNEQYF
TGTGCCACCAGCAGAGGGACAGGGCTGAACGAGCAGTACTTC
>TRBV15|TRBD1|.|TRBJ1-1
CATSTGQDVHTEAFF
TGTGCCACCAGCACCGGACAGGACGTGCACACTGAAGCTTTCTTT
>TRBV28|.|.|TRBJ1-2
CASSFPGANYGYTF
TGTGCCAGCAGTTTCCCCGGGGCTAACTATGGCTACACCTTC
>TRBV27|TRBD2|.|TRBJ2-3
CASSLLAGVGLSTDTQYF
TGTGCCAGCAGTTTACTAGCGGGAGTTGGCTTGAGCACAGATACGCAGTATTTT
>TRBV27|TRBD1|.|TRBJ1-4
CASSLSPSTGPINEKLFF
TGTGCCAGCAGTTTATCCCCATCGACAGGGCCCATCAATGAAAAACTGTTTTTT
>TRBV19|TRBD1|.|TRBJ2-5
CASSISYRGRQTQYF
TGTGCCAGTAGTATCTCCTACAGGGGGCGGCAGACCCAGTACTTC
>TRBV28|TRBD1|.|TRBJ1-5
CASSSGQGDQPQHF
TGTGCCAGCAGTTCGGGACAGGGTGATCAGCCCCAGCATTTT
>TRBV5-1|.|.|TRBJ2-3
CASSSLGGTDTQYF
TGCGCCAGCAGCTCTCTTGGGGGGACAGATACGCAGTATTTT
>TRBV10-2|TRBD1|.|TRBJ1-5
CASREGQIHNQPQHF
TGCGCCAGCAGAGAGGGACAGATACACAATCAGCCCCAGCATTTT
>TRBV27|TRBD1|.|TRBJ1-2
CASSSHGADRGDYGYTF
TGTGCCAGCAGTTCCCACGGTGCGGACAGGGGTGACTATGGCTACACCTTC
>TRBV6-5|.|.|TRBJ1-1
CASRVGGGTEAFF
TGTGCCAGCAGGGTCGGGGGGGGGACTGAAGCTTTCTTT
>TRBV4-1|.|.|TRBJ2-2
CASSQDSPQYTGELFF
TGCGCCAGCAGCCAAGATTCCCCGCAGTACACCGGGGAGCTGTTTTTT
>TRBV2|.|.|TRBJ1-2
CASSVDKNYGYTF
TGTGCCAGCAGTGTGGACAAGAACTATGGCTACACCTTC
>TRBV30|TRBD1|once|TRBJ2-5
CAWSVTGGETQYF
TGTGCCTGGAGTGTTACAGGGGGAGAGACCCAGTACTTC
>TRBV12-5|TRBD1|.|TRBJ1-4
CASPLWTGNEKLFF
TGTGCTAGCCCTCTGTGGACAGGTAATGAAAAACTGTTTTTT
>TRBV30|TRBD2|few|TRBJ2-1
CAWSPRAGGGNEQFF
TGTGCCTGGAGCCCCCGGGCTGGGGGAGGGAATGAGCAGTTCTTC
>TRBV25-1|TRBD2|.|TRBJ2-7
CASSVGSGIWEQYF
TGTGCCAGCAGTGTTGGTAGCGGGATTTGGGAGCAGTACTTC
>TRBV19|.|.|TRBJ2-4
CASSLMGEEVAKNIQYF
TGTGCCAGTAGCCTAATGGGGGAGGAGGTAGCCAAAAACATTCAGTACTTC